These 24 T cell receptor beta chains share one sample of origin, sequenced in a study of identical twins. TCRdb used MiXCR to reprocess the 5' RACE reads, holding one entry per CDR3 protein. This table has 1.5 million or so distinct CDR3 sequences, 32% appearing once. Sequencing was carried out using cord blood. These receptors were taken from a newborn girl in good health.

V gene TRBV5-1 combines with J gene TRBJ2-2; TRBD2 aligns across 13 bases. CDR3 length: 18 amino acids. After removal of 4 bases from V and 0 bases from J, the junction contained 6 bases not matched to a gene. The germline CDR1 and CDR2 sequences are SGHRS and YFSETQ. The CDR3 loop is CASSELAGGPANTGELFF. CDR3 bases: TGCGCCAGCAGCGAACTAGCGGGGGGGCCGGCGAACACCGGGGAGCTGTTTTTT.

The rearrangement links TRBV20-1 to TRBJ2-1; 10 bases map to TRBD2. Germline V gene lookup returns CDR1 DFQATT and CDR2 SNEGSKA (reference sequence). This CDR3 comprises 14 residues. V lost 5 bases and J lost 10; bases outside the gene matches: 11. The CDR3 reads CSALLAGASGEQFF. The CDR3 DNA is TGCAGTGCTCTTCTAGCGGGAGCTTCAGGGGAGCAGTTCTTC.

The J gene is TRBJ2-3, the V gene TRBV2, with a weak D call TRBD2 (5 bases). Per germline, CDR1 SNHLY and CDR2 FYNNEI. V shed 6 bases and J shed 2 bases, with 21 bases lying between them. The CDR3 covers 17 residues. The CDR3 DNA is TGTGCCAGCAGAAGAAGCGTCCTAGCATGGGCCACAGATACGCAGTATTTT. Translation gives CASRRSVLAWATDTQYF.

CDR3 in amino acids: CASSFGTSETGDTQYF. CDR3 nucleotides: TGCGCCAGCAGCTTCGGAACTAGCGAAACCGGGGATACGCAGTATTTT. The rearrangement links TRBV5-1 to TRBJ2-3; TRBD2 matches at 7 bases. V trimming: 2 bases; J trimming: 6 bases; junction bases outside the gene matches: 12. The V gene's germline CDR1 is SGHRS and CDR2 YFSETQ. The CDR3 sequence is 16 residues long.

The chain uses TRBV9 and TRBJ2-3; TRBD2 might be the D (6 bases). Germline V CDR1 and CDR2: SGDLS, YYNGEE. CDR3 size: 15 residues. V was cut by 1 base and J by 2 bases, with 11 bases left in between. The DNA for the CDR3 is TGTGCCAGCAGCGTACTAGCGAGAGCCACAGATACGCAGTATTTT. The encoded protein is CASSVLARATDTQYF.

V and J are TRBV23-1 and TRBJ2-7; 12 nucleotides line up with TRBD1. TRBV23-1 is classed as an ORF, of uncertain function. V shed 1 base and J 0 bases; nucleotides not matched to a gene: 16. CDR3 length: 21 amino acids. The CDR3 nucleotides read TGCGCCAGCAGTCAATGCCCACGGGGACAGGGGGCGTCGATCGTCTCCTACGAGCAGTACTTC. Protein product: CASSQCPRGQGASIVSYEQYF.

This clonotype was seen a few times. The V call is TRBV5-1, the J call TRBJ1-1; weak D call: TRBD1 (5 bases). The germline V gene has CDR1 SGHRS and CDR2 YFSETQ. The CDR3 sequence is 13 residues long. V was clipped by 3 bases and J by 4 bases, with 10 bases between them. CDR3 amino acids: CASSWGRSTEAFF. The CDR3 coding sequence is TGCGCCAGCAGCTGGGGGAGGAGCACTGAAGCTTTCTTT.

V usage is TRBV9 and J usage is TRBJ2-1; D gene unclear. The germline CDR1 and CDR2 sequences are SGDLS and YYNGEE. This CDR3 comprises 12 residues. V lost 0 bases, J lost 5 bases, and 3 bases lay in between. The CDR3 here is CASSVGHNEQFF. CDR3 nucleotides: TGTGCCAGCAGCGTAGGACACAATGAGCAGTTCTTC.

The rearrangement links TRBV29-1 to TRBJ2-3; 9 positions agree with TRBD2. The V gene end was trimmed by 7 bases and the J gene end by 4 bases; junction bases not matched to a gene: 15. CDR3 length: 16 amino acids. Germline CDR1 is SQVTM and CDR2 is ANQGSEA. The CDR3 loop is CSAIERLAGSPDTQYF. The CDR3 nucleotides read TGCAGCGCCATAGAGCGGCTAGCGGGGTCACCAGATACGCAGTATTTT.

This clonotype appeared once. This sequence joins TRBV30 and TRBJ2-1; 12 bases match TRBD2. CDR1 and CDR2 from the germline V gene are GTSNPN and SVGIG (reference sequence). The CDR3 spans 15 residues. V shed 0 bases and J 9 bases; nucleotides not matched to a gene: 6. CDR3 nucleotide sequence: TGTGCCTGGAGTGTACGGGCTAGCGGGGGGGCTGAGCAGTTCTTC. Translated, it gives CAWSVRASGGAEQFF. Using reference TRBV30 and TRBJ2-1 for the parts outside the CDR3, the full variable domain is SQTIHQWPATLVQPVGSPLSLECTVEGTSNPNLYWYRQAAGRGLQLLFYSVGIGQISSEVPQNLSASRPQDRQFILSSKKLLLSDSGFYLCAWSVRASGGAEQFFGPGTRLTVL.

This clonotype was observed a handful of times. V usage is TRBV6-2 or TRBV6-3 and J usage is TRBJ1-5; no clear D gene. Germline V gene data show CDR1 as MNHEY and CDR2 as SVGEGT. CDR3 length: 16 residues. V was trimmed by 0 bases and J by 7 bases, leaving 16 bases between them. The CDR3 DNA follows: TGTGCCAGCAGTTACTCCCGGTGGAGGGTGGGCCAGCCCCAGCATTTT. Translated: CASSYSRWRVGQPQHF.

The chain links TRBV10-3 to TRBJ2-1, with D maybe TRBD2 (6 bases). The CDR3 totals 11 residues. The germline V gene has CDR1 ENHRY and CDR2 SYGVKD. Trimming took 6 bases from V and 10 from J, leaving 10 bases between them. The CDR3 spells CAISGGSEQFF. The CDR3 DNA sequence: TGTGCCATCAGCGGGGGATCCGAGCAGTTCTTC.

V gene TRBV28 combines with J gene TRBJ1-5, with a weak D call TRBD1 (5 bases). The CDR3 consists of 13 residues. V was cut by 7 bases and J by 6 bases, with 13 bases left in between. Germline V gene lookup returns CDR1 MDHEN and CDR2 SYDVKM. In nucleotides, the CDR3 is TGTGCCAGCATAGGGGTGGGCAGTCAGCCCCAGCATTTT. Encoded protein: CASIGVGSQPQHF.

This clonotype was seen a handful of times. This chain joins TRBV20-1 and TRBJ1-2; D possibly corresponds to TRBD1 (6 bases). V was clipped by 7 bases and J by 10 bases, with 28 bases between them. Per germline, CDR1 DFQATT and CDR2 SNEGSKA (reference sequence). The CDR3 consists of 15 residues. As DNA, the CDR3 is TGCAGTGGTTTCGTAGGCAACAGGGTGGGAAGAGACTACACCTTC. Residues: CSGFVGNRVGRDYTF.

The rearrangement links TRBV28 to TRBJ1-1, with a weak D call TRBD1 (5 bases). Germline V gene sequence: CDR1 MDHEN, CDR2 SYDVKM. V gave up 5 bases and J gave up 3 bases, with 13 bases separating them. The CDR3 has 14 residues. In DNA form, the CDR3 reads TGTGCCAGCAGTCCCCCTGTGGGGGACACTGAAGCTTTCTTT. Translation: CASSPPVGDTEAFF.

Ten or more counts support this clonotype. This chain connects TRBV5-1 to TRBJ2-3, with 7 bases that match TRBD2. Trimming at V came to 4 bases and at J to 2 bases, leaving 4 bases not matched to a gene. This CDR3 has 14 residues. The V gene's germline CDR1 is SGHRS and CDR2 YFSETQ. CDR3: CASSGRGTTDTQYF. The CDR3 DNA is TGCGCCAGCAGCGGGAGGGGAACCACAGATACGCAGTATTTT.

Comments on this clonotype: A junction end diverges from the germline sequence, so it may reflect a read error. The rearrangement links TRBV20-1 to TRBJ2-7; 10 bases map to TRBD2. This CDR3 is 13 amino acids long. Germline V gene sequence: CDR1 DFQATT, CDR2 SNEGSKA (reference sequence). The CDR3 sequence is CGAGLAVSYEQYF. CDR3 in DNA: TGCGGTGCCGGACTAGCGGTCTCCTACGAGCAGTACTTC.

This clonotype was recorded at least ten times. The CDR3 DNA reads TGTGCCAGCAGCCAAGTGCTGGGCACAGATACGCAGTATTTT. Amino acids: CASSQVLGTDTQYF. The chain couples TRBV4-2 to TRBJ2-3; D gene ambiguous. This CDR3 is 14 amino acids long. Germline V CDR1 and CDR2: LGHNA, YNFKEQ. The V end was cut by 1 base, the J end by 1 base, with 6 bases between.

Comment on this clonotype: A read error may explain this, as a much larger clone is one base away. This chain joins TRBV5-6 and TRBJ2-1, with 7 bases matching TRBD1. The J call could be wrong; TRBJ2-7 is a better fit for the DNA end. This CDR3 contains 15 residues. Germline assignment: CDR1 SGHDT and CDR2 YYEEEE. The CDR3 sequence is CASSLQGSSYNEQYF. The CDR3 DNA reads as TGTGCCAGCAGCCTACAGGGGAGCTCCTACAATGAGCAGTACTTC.

The chain recombines TRBV20-1 with TRBJ1-2; D is undetermined. Germline-derived CDR1 and CDR2 are DFQATT and SNEGSKA (reference sequence). The CDR3 is 15 residues long. V was shortened by 6 bases and J by 0 bases, with 17 bases between the two germline ends. CDR3 nucleotide sequence: TGCAGTGCCACCCCTTACGCGCACCCTAACTATGGCTACACCTTC. Protein product: CSATPYAHPNYGYTF.

The chain couples TRBV10-3 to TRBJ1-1; D possibly corresponds to TRBD1 (6 bases). This CDR3 is 13 amino acids long. Germline CDR1 reads ENHRY; CDR2 reads SYGVKD. With 7 bases removed from V and 1 base from J, the gap between germline ends came to 10 bases. CDR3 DNA: TGTGCCATCACCAAGGACAGGAACACTGAAGCTTTCTTT. Its protein product is CAITKDRNTEAFF.

The chain links TRBV7-9 to TRBJ1-6, with D hard to call. The V and J ends lost 2 bases and 4 bases respectively, with 9 bases between them. CDR1 and CDR2 from the germline V gene are SEHNR and FQNEAQ (reference sequence). The CDR3 extends over 15 amino acids. For the CDR3, the DNA is TGTGCCAGCAGCTTATCTCGGGAGTATAATTCACCCCTCCACTTT. It translates to CASSLSREYNSPLHF.

The chain employs TRBV2 and TRBJ2-3; D is possibly TRBD1 (6 bases). The germline V and J ends were trimmed by 8 bases and 6 bases, with 18 bases remaining between them. CDR3 length equals 14 residues. Germline assignment: CDR1 SNHLY and CDR2 FYNNEI. The CDR3 is CASVGSGRGDTQYF. CDR3 sequence (DNA): TGTGCCAGCGTCGGTTCCGGCAGGGGTGATACGCAGTATTTT. Looking up the rest from reference TRBV2 and TRBJ2-3 gives the full variable domain: EPEVTQTPSHQVTQMGQEVILRCVPISNHLYFYWYRQILGQKVEFLVSFYNNEISEKSEIFDDQFSVERPDGSNFTLKIRSTKLEDSAMYFCASVGSGRGDTQYFGPGTRLTVL.

The chain is built from TRBV19 and TRBJ1-1; D ambiguous. V was cut by 3 bases and J by 2 bases, with 10 bases left in between. Germline V gene data show CDR1 as LNHDA and CDR2 as SQIVND (reference sequence). The CDR3 has 14 residues. The CDR3 protein is CASSIHGRNTEAFF. In DNA, the CDR3 is TGTGCCAGTAGTATTCATGGACGTAACACTGAAGCTTTCTTT.